Here is one T cell receptor beta chain with its context. The data belong to a study of blood T cell repertoires in COVID-19. Methods used by the authors: How many nucleated cells were present was estimated from reference gene primer amplification. Produced via immunoSEQ multiplex PCR; TCRdb's table is partial and in-frame only. The V and J calls and clone size are taken from that table; D and trimming were inferred from the DNA. The sample holds nearly 25,000 clones, 89% seen once. The TCR was taken from a man between 65 and 79 years old with acute or convalescent COVID-19. The sequencing sample was made of peripheral blood.

The CDR3 DNA sequence: TGTGCCAGCAGCTTAGTACAGGGGGGAAGCTCCTACGAGCAGTACTTC. Protein sequence: CASSLVQGGSSYEQYF. The chain has TRBV7-8 and TRBJ2-7, with 8 positions matching TRBD1. Per germline, CDR1 SGHVS and CDR2 FQNEAQ. The CDR3 consists of 16 residues. V was clipped by 1 base and J by 0 bases; unmatched bases: 5. The full variable domain, in which reference TRBV7-8 and TRBJ2-7 provide the parts outside the CDR3, is GAGVSQSPRYKVAKRGQDVALRCDPISGHVSLFWYQQALGQGPEFLTYFQNEAQLDKSGLPSDRFFAERPEGSVSTLKIQRTQQEDSAVYLCASSLVQGGSSYEQYFGPGTRLTVT.